This T cell receptor (beta chain) stems from a study of regulatory T cells in long-lasting Graves disease. Through Arm-PCR of CDR3 regions and iRepertoire HTBI primers, TCR beta libraries were built. MiXCR was run by TCRdb on the multiplex PCR reads, yielding one entry per CDR3 protein. The data hold some 330,000 distinct CDR3 sequences, with roughly 12% observed a single time. The time point is: newly diagnosed GD, antithyroid drugs for less than 3 months. TCR sequences were obtained from RNA taken from PBMCs. This clonotype was found many times. CDR3 length: 11 residues. V lost 0 bases and J 7 bases, leaving 4 bases between the germline ends. CDR1 and CDR2 from the germline V gene are GTSNPN and SVGIG (reference sequence). These records were also assigned to another study, of T cells in Graves' hyperthyroidism and ophthalmopathy.

The sequences come from peripheral blood mononuclear cells (PBMCs), collected at new diagnosis, from a patient treated with antithyroid drugs. The TCR sequence derives from a woman aged 18-35 years with Graves disease. The chain has TRBV30 and TRBJ2-1; D ambiguous. CDR3 nucleotides: TGTGCCTGGAGTGTTCCTAATGAGCAGTTCTTC. Translating gives CAWSVPNEQFF.